One T cell receptor beta chain is described in this entry. Its target is unknown. The V end lost 4 bases, the J end lost 2 bases, and 6 bases lay between the germline ends. This CDR3 contains 13 residues. Germline V lookup: CDR1 LNHDA, CDR2 SQIVND (reference sequence). This specimen belongs to a study of identical twins. The study's findings and limits: The same donors were not followed; conclusions instead depended on cross-sectional statistical analysis.

After template switching added a universal primer site, the resulting cDNA carried unique molecular identifiers. TCRdb passed the 5' RACE reads through MiXCR, listing each CDR3 protein once. Among nearly 250,000 distinct CDR3 sequences, approximately 7% were seen once, and the ten largest hold 3.6%. These records were also assigned to another study, of yellow fever vaccine responses in identical twins.

The clonotype was recovered from a woman between 18 and 29 years old in good health. The specimen was memory (CD45RO+) T cells sorted from blood. The chain links TRBV19 to TRBJ2-1, with unresolved D. Here the CDR3 DNA reads TGTGCCAGTAGTACAAATACCTACAATGAGCAGTTCTTC. Translated: CASSTNTYNEQFF.